Reported below is one T cell receptor beta chain. This clone was seen only once. Its antigen specificity is not known. No base-level quality is on record; no much larger clone is a single base apart. This entry belongs to a study of PD-1 blockade in classical Hodgkin lymphoma (dated by TCRdb to the early 2020s). Looking at the study overall: Nivolumab dosing was 3 mg/kg intravenously every 2 weeks, continuing until either disease progression or unacceptable toxicity. The study used TCR beta sequencing and CyTOF to define a peripheral blood immune signature of response to PD-1 blockade in classical Hodgkin lymphoma.

Overall study outcomes, separate from this receptor: Baseline TCR diversity was reported as lower in newly diagnosed patients than in healthy donors, and lower still in relapsed/refractory patients. By C4D1, a significant rise was seen in CD4+ TCR diversity but not in CD8+ TCR diversity (p=0.0027 vs p=0.16), and the rise was most apparent among complete responders (p=0.02). Baseline diversity similar to that of newly diagnosed patients was observed in trial patients achieving complete response, whereas significantly lower diversity was observed in partial responders and progressors. Diversity was lower in patients who began nivolumab less than 1 year after ASCT, so these patients were left out of later analyses to avoid confounding by immune reconstitution. The study covered only a single clinical trial cohort, and the causes of the repertoire differences, possibly disease activity or prior therapy, were still not defined.

Genomic DNA was isolated using the Qiagen DNeasy kit from unsorted PBMCs as well as from negatively selected CD4+ and CD8+ fractions. Amplification of TCR beta CDR3 regions was done by immunoSEQ multiplex PCR with primers that anneal to V and J segments. A synthetic immune receptor repertoire was used to minimize amplification bias, and any remaining bias was removed computationally after sequencing. From the authors' description of their analysis: Custom Python scripts were used to quantify repertoire diversity as the Shannon entropy index. Unsorted, CD4+ and CD8+ repertoires were analyzed separately, except for combined analyses in which CD4+ and CD8+ sequences were merged in silico. Clonal expansion was defined as a frequency increase of at least 2-fold after treatment compared with C1D1, and clones undetected at baseline were assigned a pseudocount of 0.5. Clones with 0 or 1 copy at C1D1 were classified as singleton clones, and clones with 2 or more copies were classified as non-singleton clones. Clones expanded in unsorted samples were labelled as CD4+, CD8+ or unknown by matching protein sequences in sorted samples from the same patient. Diversity changes from C1D1 to C4D1 were tested in paired samples using Wilcoxon tests. TCRdb obtained this table from immuneACCESS and retained in-frame rearrangements with V and J assigned. These tables miss some clones; where compared with another copy, unresolved V genes account for less than half of the shortfall, and the remainder is unexplained. For V, J and clone size, that table is used; D and trimming come from the DNA. The sample has about 35,000 clones on record, over 75% of them singletons. Over 0.2% of the sample goes to the ten largest clones.

Sample time point, as interpreted from the label and publication: cycle 1 day 1 (C1D1), immediately before nivolumab initiation. Every trial patient had relapsed following autologous stem cell transplantation, and prior brentuximab vedotin exposure was what differed among cohorts A, B and C. A Miltenyi CD4+ T cell isolation kit was used for magnetic negative selection to purify CD4+ T cells from thawed PBMCs. A total of approximately 51 patients with relapsed/refractory classical Hodgkin lymphoma made up the trial cohort, and each patient's best overall response was complete response, partial response or progressive disease. In the multi-cohort phase II CheckMate 205 trial, trial patients received single-agent nivolumab. An independent review committee assessed best overall response using the 2007 International Working Group response criteria. PBMCs from the trial were collected at three points: immediately before nivolumab initiation (C1D1), and during therapy at cycle 2 day 1 and cycle 4 day 1. Peripheral blood was collected in 8 mL Vacutainer Cell Preparation Tubes, from which PBMCs were isolated by centrifugation and then cryopreserved. Purified CD4+ and CD8+ fractions were prepared only for cases with an additional available PBMC sample. On LS columns in a quadroMACS separator, the magnetically labelled cells were depleted, and the flow-through was collected as the purified fraction.

V and J are trimmed by 1 base and 0 bases, and the gene matches miss 11 bases of the junction. The CDR3 covers 18 residues, taking in both the cysteine and the phenylalanine. CDR3 DNA only is kept here, 54 bases in frame from base 1. CDR1 and CDR2 (MNHEY, SMNVEV) derive from the germline V gene (reference sequence). This sample comprised CD4+ T cells from blood, obtained at baseline. The chain links TRBV27 with TRBJ1-1, with TRBD1 identical over 7 junction bases. The TCR was taken from a human donor with classical Hodgkin lymphoma. The CDR3 reads CASSLLGVLGQMNTEAFF. The nucleotide sequence is given as TGTGCCAGCAGTTTATTGGGGGTCCTGGGACAGATGAACACTGAAGCTTTCTTT.